This TCR beta chain was found in a study of blood T cells in healthy people across ages. General observations from the study: Expanded clonotype changes were possibly confounded by unknown donor CMV status.

This clonotype has only a few counts. Its target is not known. The CDR3 contains 17 residues. CDR1 is DFQATT, CDR2 SNEGSKA, per germline (reference sequence). Germline trimming cut 0 bases from V and 4 bases from J; bases unmatched to any gene: 10. The use of a sample-barcoded 5' primer and a J-beta primer mix characterized a second PCR of about 7 to 12 cycles. A single record per CDR3 protein comes from TCRdb applying MiXCR to the 5' RACE reads. The sample comprises 650,000 to 1,000,000 distinct CDR3 sequences, 35% to 40% of which are singletons, and 10% to 15% rests with the top ten. This TCR derives from a man aged 18 to 30 in good health. The chain joins TRBV20-1 to TRBJ2-5; TRBD2 aligns across 11 bases. Material: blood. The CDR3, as DNA: TGCAGTGCTAGAGATTTGTTATTACTAGCGGGGGCAGAGACCCAGTACTTC. This translates into CSARDLLLLAGAETQYF.